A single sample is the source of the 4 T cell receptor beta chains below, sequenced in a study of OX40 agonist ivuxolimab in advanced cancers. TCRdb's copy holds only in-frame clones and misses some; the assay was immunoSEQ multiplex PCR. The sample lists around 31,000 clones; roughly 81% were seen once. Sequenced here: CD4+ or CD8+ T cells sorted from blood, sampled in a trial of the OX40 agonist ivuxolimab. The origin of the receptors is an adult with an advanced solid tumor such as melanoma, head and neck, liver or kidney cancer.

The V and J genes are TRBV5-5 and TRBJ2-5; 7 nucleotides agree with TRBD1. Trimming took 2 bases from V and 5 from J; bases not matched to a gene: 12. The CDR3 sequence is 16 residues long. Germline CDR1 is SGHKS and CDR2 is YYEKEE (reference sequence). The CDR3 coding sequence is TGTGCCAGCAGCTTCATTAAGGGGGCAGGAGATGAGACCCAGTACTTC. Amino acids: CASSFIKGAGDETQYF.

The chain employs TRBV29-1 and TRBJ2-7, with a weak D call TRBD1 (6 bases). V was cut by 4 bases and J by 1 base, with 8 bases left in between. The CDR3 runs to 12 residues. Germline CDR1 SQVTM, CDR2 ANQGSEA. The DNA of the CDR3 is TGCAGCGTTGGACAGGATTCCTACGAGCAGTACTTC. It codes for CSVGQDSYEQYF.

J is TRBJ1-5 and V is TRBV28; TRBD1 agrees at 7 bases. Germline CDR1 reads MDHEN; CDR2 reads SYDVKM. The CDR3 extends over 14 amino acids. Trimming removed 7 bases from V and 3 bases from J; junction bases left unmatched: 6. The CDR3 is CASKQDRPNQPQHF. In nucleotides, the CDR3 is TGTGCCAGCAAACAGGACAGGCCCAATCAGCCCCAGCATTTT.

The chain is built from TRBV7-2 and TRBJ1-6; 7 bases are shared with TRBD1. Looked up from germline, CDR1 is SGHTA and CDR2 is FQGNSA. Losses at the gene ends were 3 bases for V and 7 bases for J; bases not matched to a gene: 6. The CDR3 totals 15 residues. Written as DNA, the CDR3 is TGTGCCAGCAGCTTGCAAGGGACAGCGAATTCACCCCTCCACTTT. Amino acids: CASSLQGTANSPLHF.